Listed below are T cell receptor beta chains from one sample, sequenced in a study of cytomegalovirus exposure and HLA in healthy donors. Using immunoSEQ multiplex PCR, the repertoire was profiled, and TCRdb retains in-frame clones only, with some absent. The table records about 160,000 clones, about 75% of them present only once. The specimen was PBMCs. These receptors originate from a man aged 18-30 years in good health and CMV-seropositive. CDR3s include the opening cysteine and the closing phenylalanine or tryptophan. Not every row has a clone size; where given, it reads once, few, many or a size class.

cdr3_aa	v_call	j_call	clone_size
CASSLRQEGGYGYTF	TRBV27	TRBJ1-2	NA
CASSGGLAETPNTGELFF	TRBV19	TRBJ2-2	few
CASSLFEGRGSYNEQFF	TRBV13	TRBJ2-1	NA
CASETPTGSLGYTF	TRBV28	TRBJ1-2	NA
CASTQGGQNTEAFF	TRBV11-2	TRBJ1-1	NA
CASSVGADTQYF	TRBV9	TRBJ2-3	NA
CAWSVLDSRGLFF	TRBV30	TRBJ2-2	NA
CASSTPRTGQNYGYTF	TRBV5-4	TRBJ1-2	NA
CASSGLVPSGGYTF	TRBV9	TRBJ1-2	NA
CASSYSNQAPGEKLFF	TRBV6-5	TRBJ1-4	NA
CASSSTSGSTLLEQFF	TRBV5-1	TRBJ2-1	NA
CASSLGQGGGYTF	TRBV7-8	TRBJ1-2	NA
CASRTGTGGMNTEAFF	TRBV27	TRBJ1-1	NA
CASSPPGLANLGAFF	TRBV19	TRBJ1-1	NA
CASSLEETGGSGYTF	TRBV7-6	TRBJ1-2	NA
CASSQEPLSSPNTGELFF	TRBV4-2	TRBJ2-2	NA
CASSSRVGTGELFF	TRBV6-6	TRBJ2-2	NA
CASSLRNRVLTF	TRBV27	TRBJ1-2	NA
CASSFLQGAAETQYF	TRBV7-8	TRBJ2-5	once
CASSQGREGHSGELVF	TRBV4-2	TRBJ2-2	once